Listed here are 12 T cell receptor beta chains from one sample, sequenced in a study of T cell repertoires in cytomegalovirus infection. TCRdb reprocessed the reads via MiXCR and lists one record per CDR3 protein. The table shows roughly 700,000 distinct CDR3 sequences, with roughly 30% occurring only once. Antigens for these TCRs are unknown. Source: cultured PBMCs, taken from culture after CMV antigen stimulation. All receptors come from a human donor in good health (CMV status not recorded). Some clones in this sample may be carry-over from other donors' samples.

The chain joins TRBV7-6 to TRBJ2-1; D might be TRBD1 or TRBD2, each matching 5 bases. CDR1 is SGHVS, CDR2 FNYEAQ, per germline. This CDR3 has 15 residues. V was shortened by 7 bases and J by 8 bases, with 21 bases between the two germline ends. CDR3 in amino acids: CASTPGPQGLDEQFF. CDR3 coding DNA: TGTGCCAGCACCCCGGGACCTCAGGGCCTTGATGAGCAGTTCTTC.

The sample holds a few counts of this clonotype. The J gene is TRBJ1-2, the V gene TRBV10-3, with D perhaps TRBD1 (5 bases). The CDR3 consists of 15 residues. Per germline, CDR1 ENHRY and CDR2 SYGVKD. Trimming took off 0 bases at V and 4 bases at J, with 12 bases between the two ends. The CDR3 DNA is TGTGCCATCAGTGAGTCATCTCAGGGACTCTATGGCTACACCTTC. Its protein product is CAISESSQGLYGYTF.

The table lists this clonotype with a few counts. The chain carries TRBV7-9 and TRBJ1-2; 7 bases are shared with TRBD1. Germline V gene lookup returns CDR1 SEHNR and CDR2 FQNEAQ (reference sequence). The CDR3 has 14 residues. V lost 2 bases and J lost 4; bases outside the gene matches: 4. Here the CDR3 DNA reads TGTGCCAGCAGCTTACAGGGGGGATCCTATGGCTACACCTTC. It codes for CASSLQGGSYGYTF.

This clonotype was observed a few times. This sequence joins TRBV7-9 and TRBJ2-3; D not certain. V dropped 1 base and J dropped 0 bases, with 8 bases sitting between them. The CDR3 totals 15 residues. Germline CDR1 is SEHNR and CDR2 is FQNEAQ (reference sequence). The CDR3 sequence: CASSLGWASTDTQYF. The CDR3 DNA follows: TGTGCCAGCAGCTTAGGATGGGCTAGCACAGATACGCAGTATTTT.

V is TRBV7-2 and J is TRBJ2-2; TRBD2 might be the D (7 bases). V lost 5 bases, J lost 5 bases, and 24 bases lay in between. Germline CDR1 SGHTA, CDR2 FQGNSA. The CDR3 extends over 18 amino acids. The CDR3 reads CASSKRGGGRERTGELFF. CDR3 DNA sequence: TGTGCCAGCAGCAAGAGGGGGGGGGGCCGGGAAAGAACCGGGGAGCTGTTTTTT.

The V gene is TRBV5-4, the J gene TRBJ1-1; 11 positions agree with TRBD1. In germline, CDR1 is SGHNT, CDR2 YYREEE (reference sequence). This CDR3 contains 15 residues. Losses at the gene ends were 7 bases for V and 6 bases for J; bases not matched to a gene: 11. This chain's CDR3 is CASYKDRGRSSEAFF. CDR3 bases: TGTGCCAGCTATAAGGACAGGGGGCGATCGTCTGAAGCTTTCTTT.

This clonotype was detected many times. The chain uses TRBV7-2 and TRBJ1-5, with 7 bases aligning to TRBD1. This CDR3 comprises 15 residues. After removal of 5 bases from V and 0 bases from J, the junction contained 4 bases not matched to a gene. Germline values: CDR1 SGHTA, CDR2 FQGNSA. The CDR3 DNA sequence: TGTGCCAGCAGCGGGGACAGCCATAGCAATCAGCCCCAGCATTTT. This sequence encodes CASSGDSHSNQPQHF.

The rearrangement uses TRBV6-5 and TRBJ1-2; a weak D match, TRBD1 (5 bases). This CDR3 has 14 amino acids. V lost 7 bases, J lost 3 bases, and 15 bases lay in between. CDR1 is MNHEY and CDR2 is SVGAGI in the germline V gene. CDR3 coding DNA: TGTGCCAGCAAGACGGGGACGGGGTACTATGGCTACACCTTC. Amino acids: CASKTGTGYYGYTF.

This clonotype was counted only a few times. V usage is TRBV7-2 and J usage is TRBJ1-3; D is possibly TRBD1 (5 bases). This CDR3 is built from 14 residues. V shed 7 bases and J shed 8 bases, with 18 bases lying between them. Germline V gene lookup returns CDR1 SGHTA and CDR2 FQGNSA. CDR3 sequence: CASKPTGHSDTIYF. The CDR3 DNA is TGTGCCAGCAAACCTACCGGACACAGTGACACCATATATTTT.

This clonotype came up a few times. J is TRBJ2-5 and V is TRBV4-1, with TRBD1 matching 7 bases. CDR1 MGHRA and CDR2 YSYEKL come from the germline V gene. Unmatched junction bases numbered 10, after V lost 1 base and J lost 2 bases. This CDR3 is 17 amino acids long. This chain's CDR3 is CASSQGGPGTVQETQYF. CDR3 in DNA: TGCGCCAGCAGCCAAGGGGGACCCGGGACAGTACAAGAGACCCAGTACTTC.

The genes are TRBV19 and TRBJ2-1, with D tentatively TRBD1 or TRBD2 (5 bases each). Germline CDR1 is LNHDA and CDR2 is SQIVND (reference sequence). This CDR3 is 15 amino acids long. The V gene lost 3 bases and the J gene lost 1 base, with 10 bases spanning the gap. Here the CDR3 DNA reads TGTGCCAGTAGTATTGGGACGGGTTCCTACAATGAGCAGTTCTTC. Protein: CASSIGTGSYNEQFF.

The CDR3 DNA follows: TGTGCCAGCCGCAGCGTCCTGTACGAGCAGTACTTC. Amino acid sequence: CASRSVLYEQYF. This rearrangement joins TRBV6-1 to TRBJ2-7; D ambiguous. Germline assignment: CDR1 MNHNS and CDR2 SASEGT. V lost 8 bases and J lost 4, with 12 bases in between. CDR3 length: 12 residues.